Below are 21 T cell receptor beta chains sequenced from a single sample in a study of beta chain features in type 1 diabetes. All of the isolated RNA was reverse transcribed, so expressed TCRB transcripts were sequenced. Sequencing used immunoSEQ multiplex PCR; TCRdb keeps in-frame clones, though not all of them. The sample shows over 150,000 clones, roughly 8.1% of them seen only once. The specimen sequenced was central memory CD4+ T cells from blood. Receptor source: a man aged 18 to 35 in good health.

The V and J genes are TRBV6-1 and TRBJ1-1; D is possibly TRBD1 (5 bases). V lost 6 bases, J lost 3 bases, and 11 bases lay in between. The CDR3 length is 13 residues. The V gene's germline CDR1 is MNHNS and CDR2 SASEGT. The CDR3 here is CASSPGLDTEAFF. CDR3 bases: TGTGCCAGCAGCCCAGGGTTGGACACTGAAGCTTTCTTT.

V is TRBV2 and J is TRBJ2-1; tentative D call: TRBD2 (6 bases). Germline V lookup: CDR1 SNHLY, CDR2 FYNNEI. Between the trimmed V and J ends, which lost 9 bases and 0 bases, there was a span of 24 bases. CDR3 size: 18 residues. CDR3 coding DNA: TGTGCCAGTTATCGTTGGTACCTAGCGCTACGCTCCTACAATGAGCAGTTCTTC. Its protein is CASYRWYLALRSYNEQFF.

The rearrangement uses TRBV5-1 and TRBJ1-1, with a weak D call TRBD1 (6 bases). Germline V gene sequence: CDR1 SGHRS, CDR2 YFSETQ. The CDR3 has 12 amino acids. V was trimmed by 4 bases and J by 11 bases, leaving 15 bases between them. As DNA, the CDR3 is TGCGCCAGCAGCGCTTCAGGGGATCGGGCTTTCTTT. It encodes CASSASGDRAFF.

This clone was observed at least ten times. The chain recombines TRBV30 with TRBJ2-7, with 9 positions matching TRBD2. The CDR3 contains 12 residues. Germline values: CDR1 GTSNPN, CDR2 SVGIG (reference sequence). CDR3 loop: CAGAAGGYEQYF. CDR3 nucleotides: TGTGCTGGGGCAGCGGGGGGATACGAGCAGTACTTC.

The chain uses TRBV5-1 and TRBJ1-1, with D tentatively TRBD1 (5 bases). Germline V gene data show CDR1 as SGHRS and CDR2 as YFSETQ. V was trimmed by 4 bases and J by 0 bases, leaving 13 bases between them. The CDR3 runs 15 residues. The CDR3 region is CASSPLQGLNTEAFF. Written as DNA, the CDR3 is TGCGCCAGCAGCCCCCTCCAGGGCTTGAACACTGAAGCTTTCTTT.

This clone turned up a few times. The CDR3 nucleotides are TGTGCCAGCAGCCCGGCAGGGGACCAAGAGACCCAGTACTTC. Its protein is CASSPAGDQETQYF. The chain links TRBV7-8 to TRBJ2-5; D is possibly TRBD1 (6 bases). CDR3 length: 14 residues. The germline V gene encodes CDR1 SGHVS and CDR2 FQNEAQ. The V gene lost 5 bases and the J gene lost 0 bases, with 10 bases spanning the gap.

This clone showed up many times. The chain's CDR3 is CASSQDSGAFREQYF. CDR3 coding DNA: TGTGCCAGCAGCCAAGATAGCGGGGCCTTTCGGGAGCAGTACTTC. The V gene is TRBV14, the J gene TRBJ2-7, with 8 bases identical to TRBD2. CDR3 length equals 15 residues. Germline-derived CDR1 and CDR2 are SGHDN and FVKESK. The J segment lost 7 bases and the V segment lost 0 bases, leaving 8 bases of the junction unmatched.

This clone appeared many times. This chain links TRBV29-1 with TRBJ2-7; TRBD1 is a possible D gene (5 bases). V lost 2 bases, J lost 5 bases, and 16 bases lay in between. Germline V CDR1 and CDR2: SQVTM, ANQGSEA. The length of the CDR3 is 14 residues. The CDR3 region has the DNA TGCAGCGTTGAAAGGGTCAGGGCAGGCGACGAGCAGTACTTC. Its translation is CSVERVRAGDEQYF.

This clone was seen ten or more times. The chain is built from TRBV7-2 and TRBJ2-5; D is possibly TRBD2 (6 bases). V lost 5 bases, J lost 5 bases, and 12 bases lay in between. From germline, CDR1 is SGHTA and CDR2 FQGNSA. This CDR3 spans 13 amino acids. CDR3 in DNA: TGTGCCAGCAGCCCCGCAGGGAGGGAGACCCAGTACTTC. Translation gives CASSPAGRETQYF.

The sample holds many counts of this clone. This chain links TRBV5-6 with TRBJ1-3; 9 nucleotides align to TRBD1. Trimming removed 4 bases from V and 0 bases from J; junction bases left unmatched: 5. The CDR3 is made up of 16 amino acids. Germline CDR1 and CDR2: SGHDT and YYEEEE. The CDR3 region has the DNA TGTGCCAGCAGCCGGACAGGGGTCCTCTCTGGAAACACCATATATTTT. Translating it yields CASSRTGVLSGNTIYF.

J is TRBJ1-5 and V is TRBV5-8; 8 bases are shared with TRBD1. Germline-derived CDR1 and CDR2 are SGHTS and YDEGEE. This CDR3 contains 18 residues. J gave up 0 bases and V 4 bases, and 12 bases lay outside the gene matches. CDR3 sequence (DNA): TGTGCCAGCAGCCCGACAGGGGCCATGGCTTATAGCAATCAGCCCCAGCATTTT. It yields the protein CASSPTGAMAYSNQPQHF.

CDR3 bases: TGTGCCAGCAGAAAGACAGGAGACCACAATCAGCCCCAGCATTTT. This sequence encodes CASRKTGDHNQPQHF. The gene calls are TRBV2 and TRBJ1-5; possibly TRBD1 for D (6 bases). Germline assignment: CDR1 SNHLY and CDR2 FYNNEI. With 6 bases removed from V and 3 bases from J, the gap between germline ends came to 15 bases. This CDR3 contains 15 residues.

This clone was picked up a small number of times. The chain recombines TRBV18 with TRBJ1-1; the D is unclear. V lost 0 bases to trimming and J lost 5 bases, with 7 bases between them. Germline lookup yields CDR1 KGHSH and CDR2 LQKENI. The CDR3 runs 13 residues. This chain's CDR3 is CASSPPVQTEAFF. For the CDR3, the DNA is TGTGCCAGCTCACCACCTGTACAGACTGAAGCTTTCTTT.

This clone was found a few times. In nucleotides, the CDR3 is TGTGCCAGCAGTGCCACCGGGACAGGGGTGGATGGCTACACCTTC. It specifies CASSATGTGVDGYTF. V usage is TRBV28 and J usage is TRBJ1-2; TRBD1 matches at 10 bases. V dropped 5 bases and J dropped 6; count of bases not matched to a gene: 9. CDR3 length equals 15 residues. The germline CDR1 and CDR2 sequences are MDHEN and SYDVKM.

V is TRBV4-2 and J is TRBJ1-2, with 10 bases that match TRBD1. This CDR3 region has 15 residues. In germline, CDR1 is LGHNA, CDR2 YNFKEQ. J lost 2 bases, V lost 5 bases, and 5 bases had no gene match. The DNA for the CDR3 is TGTGCCAGCAGCTTAGGGGACAGGGGAAACTATGGCTACACCTTC. Its protein product is CASSLGDRGNYGYTF.

This clone was recorded a few times. J is TRBJ1-2 and V is TRBV7-2; D is undetermined. The CDR3 sequence is 14 residues long. Germline CDR1 reads SGHTA; CDR2 reads FQGNSA. Trimming removed 3 bases from V and 3 bases from J, with 11 bases in between. Here the CDR3 reads CASSLRMRHYGYTF. The CDR3 DNA is TGTGCCAGCAGCTTGAGGATGCGGCACTATGGCTACACCTTC. The variable domain in full, with the rest retrieved from reference TRBV7-2 and TRBJ1-2, is GAGVSQSPSNKVTEKGKDVELRCDPISGHTALYWYRQSLGQGLEFLIYFQGNSAPDKSGLPSDRFSAERTGGSVSTLTIQRTQQEDSAVYLCASSLRMRHYGYTFGSGTRLTVV.

This clone was counted ten times or more. In DNA, the CDR3 is TGTGCCAGCAGCTTGAGGGGCGCTGGGGCCAACGTCCTGACTTTC. Translation gives CASSLRGAGANVLTF. The genes are TRBV5-6 and TRBJ2-6; D might be TRBD1 (5 bases). V was clipped by 1 base and J by 2 bases, with 7 bases between them. There are 15 residues in the CDR3. CDR1 is SGHDT, CDR2 YYEEEE, per germline.

V and J are TRBV27 and TRBJ1-1; D possibly corresponds to TRBD1 (6 bases). V was shortened by 5 bases and J by 6 bases, with 16 bases between the two germline ends. This CDR3 has 14 amino acids. Germline CDR1 is MNHEY and CDR2 is SMNVEV (reference sequence). The CDR3 protein is CASSPRGGFSEAFF. For the CDR3, the DNA is TGTGCCAGCAGTCCCAGGGGTGGGTTCTCTGAAGCTTTCTTT.

This clone appeared a few times. CDR3 residues: CASSLGQGKETQYF. In DNA, the CDR3 is TGTGCCAGCAGCCTCGGACAGGGTAAAGAGACCCAGTACTTC. The V and J genes are TRBV7-9 and TRBJ2-5; TRBD1 matches 8 bases. The CDR3 contains 14 residues. Germline V gene data show CDR1 as SEHNR and CDR2 as FQNEAQ (reference sequence). Trimming took 5 bases from V and 3 from J; bases not matched to a gene: 5.

This clone was observed a few times. The chain joins TRBV9 to TRBJ2-7; D gene unclear. CDR1 and CDR2 (germline): SGDLS, YYNGEE. The CDR3 is made up of 15 amino acids. The V gene lost 10 bases and the J gene lost 2 bases, with 22 bases spanning the gap. The CDR3 DNA follows: TGTGCCGGGCGTCCCGCTGACCACGCCGCCTACGAGCAGTACTTC. Translated, it gives CAGRPADHAAYEQYF.

The J gene is TRBJ1-5, the V gene TRBV9; D may be TRBD1 (6 bases). The germline V and J ends were trimmed by 3 bases and 4 bases, with 11 bases remaining between them. The CDR3 spans 14 residues. Germline V gives CDR1 SGDLS, CDR2 YYNGEE. The CDR3 bases are TGTGCCAGCAGCGACACAGGGAATAATCAGCCCCAGCATTTT. Its protein product is CASSDTGNNQPQHF. The whole variable domain, remainder taken from reference TRBV9 and TRBJ1-5, is DSGVTQTPKHLITATGQRVTLRCSPRSGDLSVYWYQQSLDQGLQFLIQYYNGEERAKGNILERFSAQQFPDLHSELNLSSLELGDSALYFCASSDTGNNQPQHFGDGTRLSIL.